The entry below gives a single T cell receptor (beta chain) sequence along with its context. Generated by immunoSEQ multiplex PCR, the TCRdb table keeps only in-frame clones and is missing some. The table shows some 30,000 clones, with around 87% occurring only once. This entry comes from a study of T cells in narcolepsy. This CDR3 region has 16 residues. After removal of 6 bases from V and 4 bases from J, the junction contained 14 bases not matched to a gene. Per germline, CDR1 LNHDA and CDR2 SQIVND (reference sequence). The clonotype comes from a human donor in good health. This chain uses TRBV19 with TRBJ1-1; 7 bases are a match to TRBD1. Sequencing was carried out using memory (CD45RA-) CD4+ T cells from blood. The CDR3, as DNA: TGTGCCAGTAGCTCCCCGACAGGGAAAGGGGGCACTGAAGCTTTCTTT. Translating it yields CASSSPTGKGGTEAFF. Full variable domain (rest looked up from reference TRBV19 and TRBJ1-1): DGGITQSPKYLFRKEGQNVTLSCEQNLNHDAMYWYRQDPGQGLRLIYYSQIVNDFQKGDIAEGYSVSREKKESFPLTVTSAQKNPTAFYLCASSSPTGKGGTEAFFGQGTRLTVV.